These 24 T cell receptor beta chains came from one sample sequenced in a study of CD8+CD57+ T cells in acquired aplastic anemia listed by TCRdb under 2018. Reads for this sample came from an Illumina HiSeq 2000. Genomic DNA was used as template for profiling of TCR beta VDJ combinations and CDR3 sequences. Using fastp trimming at Q25 and MiXCR clonotype assembly, TCRdb reanalyzed the public sequencing data and kept in-frame beta chains. Rows with a matching CDR3 protein are joined into one entry that keeps the most common DNA and genes. This sample gives fewer than 250,000 distinct CDR3 sequences in total; around 50% of them show up just once. In total, the top ten clones hold 15% to 20% of the sample. Sequenced material: sorted CD4+, CD8+, or CD8+CD57+ T cells (not recorded which) from PBMCs. These receptors all stem from a human donor in good health, serving as a control.

This sequence joins TRBV15 and TRBJ1-5, with 9 nucleotides matching TRBD1. From germline, CDR1 is LNHNV and CDR2 YYDKDF (reference sequence). The V gene end was trimmed by 6 bases and the J gene end by 6 bases; junction bases not matched to a gene: 6. The CDR3 totals 14 residues. The DNA for the CDR3 is TGTGCCACCAGTCAGCGACAGGGGGTTCAGCCCCAGCATTTT. Translated: CATSQRQGVQPQHF.

A remark on this clonotype: A single base separates this from a much larger clone, so it may be a read error. No conserved phenylalanine or tryptophan ends this CDR3, so it is likely a read error. The rearrangement links TRBV4-3 to TRBJ2-5, with D perhaps TRBD1 (6 bases). This CDR3 comprises 18 residues. The germline V gene encodes CDR1 LGHNA and CDR2 YSLEER. Trimming stripped 2 bases from V and 1 base from J, with 20 bases between. The DNA of the CDR3 is TGCGCCAGCAGCCAATGGCCGGACAGTGAACAACCCCAAGAGACCCAGTACCTC. This codes for CASSQWPDSEQPQETQYL.

The rearrangement uses TRBV7-9 and TRBJ1-5; D unclear. This CDR3 region has 11 residues. Germline CDR1 and CDR2: SEHNR and FQNEAQ (reference sequence). Trimming removed 3 bases from V and 5 bases from J, with 2 bases in between. In DNA, the CDR3 is TGTGCCAGCAGCTTCGATCAGCCCCAGCATTTT. It yields the protein CASSFDQPQHF.

The gene calls are TRBV13 and TRBJ2-7, with a tentative D call TRBD1 (6 bases). The CDR3 sequence is 13 residues long. The germline CDR1 and CDR2 sequences are PRHDT and FYEKMQ (reference sequence). Trimming stripped 9 bases from V and 2 bases from J, with 14 bases between. The CDR3, as DNA: TGTGCCAGTGGAACAGGGCTTACCTACGAGCAGTACTTC. Protein product: CASGTGLTYEQYF.

The rearrangement uses TRBV19 and TRBJ2-4; 7 nucleotides align to TRBD2. The CDR3 contains 14 residues. V was pared by 5 bases and J by 3 bases, with 4 bases of the junction left unmatched. In germline, CDR1 is LNHDA, CDR2 SQIVND (reference sequence). The CDR3 loop is CASSWGGDKNIQYF. CDR3 in DNA: TGTGCCAGTAGTTGGGGGGGAGACAAAAACATTCAGTACTTC.

A word on this clonotype: One end of the junction does not line up with germline, which may come from a read error. V usage is TRBV7-2 and J usage is TRBJ1-4, with D uncertain. This CDR3 spans 14 amino acids. Germline V gives CDR1 SGHTA, CDR2 FQGNSA. The DNA of the CDR3 is TGTGCCAGCAGCACCCGGGCCAATAATGAAAAACCGTTTTTC. As protein: CASSTRANNEKPFF.

This clonotype was recorded many times. This rearrangement joins TRBV20-1 to TRBJ2-1, with 10 bases fitting TRBD1. Trimming removed 1 base from V and 6 bases from J; junction bases left unmatched: 12. The CDR3 spans 17 residues. Germline CDR1 is DFQATT and CDR2 is SNEGSKA (reference sequence). CDR3 amino acids: CSARGITGTGDINEQFF. CDR3 DNA sequence: TGCAGTGCTAGAGGCATAACTGGGACAGGGGACATCAATGAGCAGTTCTTC.

CDR3 loop: CASRDRGTLGAQHF. CDR3 nucleotides: TGTGCCAGTAGGGACAGGGGAACCCTGGGGGCCCAGCATTTT. The V gene is TRBV19, the J gene TRBJ1-5; 9 bases are shared with TRBD1. The trim removed 6 bases at V and 11 bases at J, leaving 11 bases unmatched. This CDR3 is 14 amino acids long. In germline, CDR1 is LNHDA, CDR2 SQIVND (reference sequence).

This clonotype was seen ten or more times. The chain is built from TRBV5-8 and TRBJ2-7; a possible D gene is TRBD1 (6 bases). Trimming took 4 bases from V and 3 from J, leaving 17 bases between them. From germline, CDR1 is SGHTS and CDR2 YDEGEE. This CDR3 spans 15 amino acids. For the CDR3, the DNA is TGTGCCAGCAGCAAACCAGGGGTCCCTTACTACGAGCAGTACTTC. This codes for CASSKPGVPYYEQYF.

This clonotype has at least ten counts. The chain links TRBV19 to TRBJ2-7, with D unresolved. The CDR3 length is 15 residues. The germline CDR1 and CDR2 sequences are LNHDA and SQIVND (reference sequence). V lost 1 base, J lost 2 bases, and 12 bases lay in between. The CDR3 region has the DNA TGTGCCAGTAGTATAGGGGCGGATCGTACCTACGAGCAGTACTTC. Its protein product is CASSIGADRTYEQYF.

The J gene is TRBJ2-7, the V gene TRBV4-3, with 10 nucleotides matching TRBD2. The CDR3 has 17 amino acids. The trim removed 1 base at V and 1 base at J, leaving 7 bases unmatched. Germline V gene sequence: CDR1 LGHNA, CDR2 YSLEER. This CDR3 reads CASSQVPLAGVSYEQYV. The DNA of the CDR3 is TGCGCCAGCAGCCAAGTCCCCCTAGCGGGAGTGTCCTACGAGCAGTACGTC.

This clonotype was seen at least ten times. The rearrangement links TRBV20-1 to TRBJ2-1, with 13 nucleotides matching TRBD2. V shed 4 bases and J 8 bases; nucleotides not matched to a gene: 5. The CDR3 spans 14 residues. Germline CDR1 reads DFQATT; CDR2 reads SNEGSKA (reference sequence). CDR3 region: CSANPGLAGYEQFF. The CDR3 DNA is TGCAGTGCTAATCCGGGACTAGCGGGGTATGAGCAGTTCTTC.

The gene calls are TRBV2 and TRBJ2-3, with D maybe TRBD2 (6 bases). The V end lost 6 bases, the J end lost 0 bases, and 13 bases lay between the germline ends. The V gene's germline CDR1 is SNHLY and CDR2 FYNNEI. CDR3 length: 15 amino acids. The CDR3 region is CASSQTGLSTDTQYF. The CDR3 nucleotides read TGTGCCAGCAGCCAGACGGGACTGAGCACAGATACGCAGTATTTT.

This clonotype was seen repeatedly, ten times or more. The rearrangement links TRBV7-9 to TRBJ1-2; 9 bases are a match to TRBD1. V lost 5 bases and J lost 8; bases outside the gene matches: 6. The CDR3 runs to 13 residues. The germline V gene has CDR1 SEHNR and CDR2 FQNEAQ (reference sequence). The CDR3: CASSPGTGWGYTF. The CDR3 region has the DNA TGTGCCAGCAGCCCCGGGACAGGGTGGGGCTACACCTTC.

In this sample, this clonotype turned up a few times. The CDR3 here is CASNKDRIYEQYF. In DNA, the CDR3 is TGTGCCAGCAATAAGGACAGGATCTACGAGCAGTACTTC. The rearrangement joins TRBV2 to TRBJ2-7; 7 bases match TRBD1. CDR3 length: 13 amino acids. Per germline, CDR1 SNHLY and CDR2 FYNNEI. The V and J ends lost 7 bases and 3 bases, in that order; junction bases with no gene match: 6.

The genes are TRBV20-1 and TRBJ1-4, with D tentatively TRBD1 (5 bases). Germline CDR1 is DFQATT and CDR2 is SNEGSKA (reference sequence). This CDR3 region has 12 residues. Trimming cost V 5 bases and J 4 bases, with 8 bases left between them. CDR3 sequence (DNA): TGCAGTGCTCCTGACAGTAATGAAAAACTGTTTTTT. Translated: CSAPDSNEKLFF.

This clonotype was observed many times. The rearrangement joins TRBV27 to TRBJ2-5, with 12 positions matching TRBD2. This CDR3 is built from 17 residues. Trimming at V came to 5 bases and at J to 2 bases, leaving 9 bases not matched to a gene. Germline loops: CDR1 MNHEY, CDR2 SMNVEV (reference sequence). CDR3 nucleotides: TGTGCCAGCAGTCCCCGCCCCGGACTAGCGGGGCAAGAGACCCAGTACTTC. Amino acid sequence: CASSPRPGLAGQETQYF.

This chain links TRBV24-1 with TRBJ2-7, with TRBD2 matching 9 bases. CDR1 KGHDR and CDR2 SFDVKD come from the germline V gene. This CDR3 spans 17 amino acids. Germline trimming cut 3 bases from V and 2 bases from J; bases unmatched to any gene: 10. The CDR3 bases are TGTGCCACCAGTGATCGATCTAGCGGGACCGGTCCCTACGAGCAGTACTTC. Its protein is CATSDRSSGTGPYEQYF.

This clonotype has a count of ten or more. V usage is TRBV29-1 and J usage is TRBJ2-1, with TRBD1 matching over 9 bases. The CDR3 is 17 residues long. Losses at the gene ends were 4 bases for V and 5 bases for J; bases not matched to a gene: 15. The germline gives CDR1 SQVTM, CDR2 ANQGSEA. CDR3 bases: TGCAGCGTTGGGGACAGGGACACGATACAGGGCGACAATGAGCAGTTCTTC. This encodes CSVGDRDTIQGDNEQFF.

This clonotype was found many times. The V and J genes are TRBV5-1 and TRBJ1-2, with D tentatively TRBD1 (6 bases). Per the germline V gene, CDR1 is SGHRS and CDR2 is YFSETQ. Trimming removed 0 bases at V and 5 bases at J, with 14 bases between. This CDR3 comprises 15 residues. DNA for the CDR3: TGCGCCAGCAGCTTGGGGCAGGGGTCAGGATATGGCTACACCTTC. Translated: CASSLGQGSGYGYTF.

This clonotype was detected ten times or more. The chain links TRBV10-2 to TRBJ1-1, with TRBD1 matching 7 bases. Unmatched junction bases numbered 3, after V lost 8 bases and J lost 0 bases. CDR3 length: 13 residues. The germline V gene encodes CDR1 WSHSY and CDR2 SAAADI. As DNA, the CDR3 is TGCGCCAGCCGAGGGGGCATGAACACTGAAGCTTTCTTT. Translating it yields CASRGGMNTEAFF.

The chain is built from TRBV12-5 and TRBJ2-7; the match to TRBD1 covers 9 bases. Germline-derived CDR1 and CDR2 are LGHNT and FRNRAP. Trimming took 5 bases from V and 1 from J; bases not matched to a gene: 6. The CDR3 sequence is 15 residues long. DNA for the CDR3: TGTGCTAGTGGTAAACCGGGACAGGGATCCTACGAGCAGTACTTC. Protein product: CASGKPGQGSYEQYF.

The chain employs TRBV20-1 and TRBJ2-7, with 7 bases matching TRBD2. Germline V gives CDR1 DFQATT, CDR2 SNEGSKA (reference sequence). J lost 3 bases, V lost 6 bases, and 14 bases had no gene match. There are 15 residues in the CDR3. CDR3 DNA: TGCAGTGCGAGATCCCCGGACGGGGAGGGCTACGAGCAGTACTTC. Residues: CSARSPDGEGYEQYF.

This clonotype was seen ten or more times. The V call is TRBV6-1, the J call TRBJ2-1; 7 bases agree with TRBD1. The CDR3 covers 14 residues. The germline V gene encodes CDR1 MNHNS and CDR2 SASEGT. J was trimmed by 3 bases and V by 7 bases; bases with no gene match: 6. The CDR3 DNA reads TGTGCCAGCACCAGGACAGGCTACTACAATGAGCAGTTCTTC. This sequence encodes CASTRTGYYNEQFF.